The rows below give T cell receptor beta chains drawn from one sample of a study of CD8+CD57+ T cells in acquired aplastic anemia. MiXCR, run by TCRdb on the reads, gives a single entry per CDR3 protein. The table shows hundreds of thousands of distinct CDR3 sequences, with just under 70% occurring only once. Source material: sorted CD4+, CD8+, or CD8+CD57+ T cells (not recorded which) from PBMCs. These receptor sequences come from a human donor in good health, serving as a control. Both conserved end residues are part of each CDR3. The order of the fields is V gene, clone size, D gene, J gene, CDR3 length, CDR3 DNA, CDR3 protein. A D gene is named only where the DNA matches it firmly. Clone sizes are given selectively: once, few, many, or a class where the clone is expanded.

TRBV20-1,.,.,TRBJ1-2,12,TGCAGTGCCCCACTTAGTATCTATGGCTACACCTTC,CSAPLSIYGYTF
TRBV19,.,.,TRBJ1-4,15,TGTGCCAGTAGTATAGGTCGGGGGGCTTGGGAAAAACTGTTTTTT,CASSIGRGAWEKLFF
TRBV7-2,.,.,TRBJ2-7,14,TGTGCCAGCAGTCCTCAAGGGGACACTGAAGCTTTCTTTTTC,CASSPQGDTEAFFF
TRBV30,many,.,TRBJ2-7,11,TGTGCCTGGAGCGATTTCCGGGAGCAGTACTTC,CAWSDFREQYF
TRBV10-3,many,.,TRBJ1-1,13,TGTGCCATCAATGGCGCAGTGAACACTGAAGCTTTCTTT,CAINGAVNTEAFF
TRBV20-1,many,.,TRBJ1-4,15,TGCAGTGCCCCGCGGTGGGGGCAAACTAATGAAAAACTGTTTTTT,CSAPRWGQTNEKLFF
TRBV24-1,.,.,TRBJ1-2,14,TGTGCCATCCGTGAGCCAGCCGCTCACTATGGCCACTCCTTC,CAIREPAAHYGHSF
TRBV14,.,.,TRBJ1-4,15,TGTGCCAGCAGCCCCCCCGGGGCAACGGGTTACTACGTGTTTTTT,CASSPPGATGYYVFF
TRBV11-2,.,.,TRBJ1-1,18,TGTGCCAGCAGCCAAGGCTGGGGAGGGGTGAGGGTGAACACTGAAGCTTTCTTT,CASSQGWGGVRVNTEAFF
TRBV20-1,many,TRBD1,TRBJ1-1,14,TGCAGTGCTCTCAGTCCAGGGGGCCACACTGAAGCTTTCTTT,CSALSPGGHTEAFF
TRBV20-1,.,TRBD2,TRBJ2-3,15,TGCAGTGCTAGGGCTAGCGGGGGGGAAAAAGAGACCCAGTATTTT,CSARASGGEKETQYF
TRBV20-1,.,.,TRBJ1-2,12,TGCAGTGCTTCGACGGCGAACACTGAAGACACCTTC,CSASTANTEDTF
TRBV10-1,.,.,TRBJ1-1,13,TGCGCCAGCAGTGAGTCGAGGGACCTTGAAGCTTTCTTT,CASSESRDLEAFF
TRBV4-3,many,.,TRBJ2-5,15,TGCGCCAGCAGCCAAGTTGGGGGGCCGGGCGAGACCCAGTACTTC,CASSQVGGPGETQYF
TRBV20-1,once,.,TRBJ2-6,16,TGCAGTGCGTCGGGCGGGGACGGGCAAGGGGCCAACGTCCTGACTTTC,CSASGGDGQGANVLTF
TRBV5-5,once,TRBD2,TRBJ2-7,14,TGCGCCAGCAGCGGGGCTCCGGGGAACTACGAGCAGTACTTC,CASSGAPGNYEQYF
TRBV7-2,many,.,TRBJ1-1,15,TGTGCCAGCAGCTTAGTGGCCACGCAGAACACTGAAGCTTTCTTT,CASSLVATQNTEAFF